These T cell receptor beta chains were read from a single sample in a study of cytomegalovirus exposure and HLA in healthy donors. Using immunoSEQ multiplex PCR, the repertoire was profiled, and TCRdb retains in-frame clones only, with some absent. The sample carries 90,000 to 150,000 clones, around 79% recorded once. Sequencing used PBMCs. The receptors were gathered from a woman between 18 and 30 years old in good health and CMV-seronegative. Both conserved end residues are part of each CDR3. A D gene is named only where the DNA matches it firmly. Size is omitted from some rows. Given values are once, few, many or a class for expanded clones.

v_gene	d_gene	abundance	j_gene	CDR3nt	CDR3aa
TRBV9	TRBD1	once	TRBJ2-1	TGTGCCAGCAGCGGACAGGGTTGGGAGCAGTTCTTC	CASSGQGWEQFF
TRBV18	TRBD2	.	TRBJ2-5	TGTGCCAGCTCACCGGAAGGCGGCGGGAGGGAGCAGTACTTC	CASSPEGGGREQYF
TRBV7-9	.	.	TRBJ2-1	TGTGCCAGCAGTCCTACTCTGAGCTCCTACAATGAGCAGTTCTTC	CASSPTLSSYNEQFF
TRBV6-6	.	.	TRBJ1-1	TGTGCCAGCACTGAAAGGGGACTTACTACTGAAGCTTTCTTT	CASTERGLTTEAFF
TRBV7-9	.	once	TRBJ1-2	TGTGCCAGCAGCCGCCTAGTCCGCGGCTACACCTTC	CASSRLVRGYTF
TRBV5-4	TRBD1	.	TRBJ1-1	TGTGCCAGCAGCTTGCGGACAGGGGGCATGAACACTGAAGCTTTCTTT	CASSLRTGGMNTEAFF
TRBV18	.	.	TRBJ2-1	TGTGCCAGCTCACCAAGGGGGGACAGACGCTACAATGAGCAGTTCTTC	CASSPRGDRRYNEQFF
TRBV9	TRBD1	.	TRBJ1-2	TGTGCCAGCAGCGCTCCAGGGGGATTCTATGGCTACACCTTC	CASSAPGGFYGYTF
TRBV19	.	.	TRBJ2-1	TGTGCCAGTAGGTCCCCGGGGAGCTCCTACAATGAGCAGTTCTTC	CASRSPGSSYNEQFF
TRBV5-6	TRBD1	.	TRBJ2-3	TGTGCCAGCAGCCTTAAGACAGGGGGCTCAGATACGCAGTATTTT	CASSLKTGGSDTQYF
TRBV7-6	.	few	TRBJ1-1	TGTGCCAGCAGCTTAGGCGGGACGGCTGAAGCTTTCTTT	CASSLGGTAEAFF
TRBV9	.	.	TRBJ1-1	TGTGCCAGCAGCGTAGACTGGGGGGAGGCTGAAGCTTTCTTT	CASSVDWGEAEAFF
TRBV7-3	.	.	TRBJ1-1	TGTGCCAGCAGCTTAGGCGGGGGCACTGAAGCTTTCTTT	CASSLGGGTEAFF
TRBV5-1	TRBD1	.	TRBJ1-6	TGCGCCAGCAGCTTGGAGGGGGCGGAGGGTTCACCCCTCCACTTT	CASSLEGAEGSPLHF
TRBV6-1	TRBD1	.	TRBJ1-5	TGTGCCAGCAGTGGAACGGGACAGGGACTTCAGCCCCAGCATTTT	CASSGTGQGLQPQHF
TRBV30	TRBD1	.	TRBJ2-6	TGTGCCTGGAGCGGCCGACAGGGAATCCTCTCTGGGGCCAACGGCCTGACTTTC	CAWSGRQGILSGANGLTF
TRBV6-5	.	.	TRBJ1-2	TGTGCCAGCAGTTATATCAGGGGCGGCGGCTACACCTTC	CASSYIRGGGYTF
TRBV19	TRBD1	.	TRBJ1-1	TGTGCCAGTAGTAGGGACAGGGGGTCTTCCACTGAAGCTTTCTTT	CASSRDRGSSTEAFF
TRBV7-3	TRBD1	.	TRBJ2-1	TGTGCCAGCAGCCTCCGGGACAGCCTCTACAATGAGCAGTTCTTC	CASSLRDSLYNEQFF
TRBV10-2	TRBD1	.	TRBJ1-1	TGCGCCAGCAGAGAAGACAGGGGGGGAAAAGAAGCTTTCTTT	CASREDRGGKEAFF
TRBV15	.	.	TRBJ2-2	TGTGCCACCAGTTACAGCAACGGGGCCGGGGAGCTGTTTTTT	CATSYSNGAGELFF
TRBV27	.	.	TRBJ2-7	TGTGCCAGCTCAATCCTTTTTGGGGGGGCGCCGGGTTACGAGCAGTACTTC	CASSILFGGAPGYEQYF
TRBV6-5	.	.	TRBJ2-3	TGTGCCAGCAGATACGACATTACGAGCACAGATACGCAGTATTTT	CASRYDITSTDTQYF
TRBV7-2	TRBD1	.	TRBJ2-6	TGTGCCAGCAGCTTAGTGGCAGGGGGCACCGGGGCCAACGTCCTGACTTTC	CASSLVAGGTGANVLTF
TRBV29-1	.	.	TRBJ2-5	TGCGGGGGGCTAGCGGCGAGGGGCGAGACCCAGTACTTC	CGGLAARGETQYF
TRBV15	TRBD1	.	TRBJ2-7	TGTGCCACCAGCAGATTGGACAGGGGCCCCTACGAGCAGTACTTC	CATSRLDRGPYEQYF
TRBV18	.	few	TRBJ1-5	TGTGCCAGCTCCCACGGACATAGCAATCAGCCCCAGCATTTT	CASSHGHSNQPQHF
TRBV2	TRBD1	.	TRBJ2-7	TGTGCCAGCAGTGAAAGTGTGTACAGGGGGTACGAGCAGTACTTC	CASSESVYRGYEQYF
TRBV30	.	.	TRBJ2-3	TGTGCCTGGAGCACAAACGGGATAAGCACAGATACGCAGTATTTT	CAWSTNGISTDTQYF
TRBV4-1	.	.	TRBJ1-2	TGCGCCAGCCGGGGGGGGGTTAGGGCTGGCTACACCTTC	CASRGGVRAGYTF
TRBV4-1	.	.	TRBJ1-3	TGCGCCAGCAGCCAAGGAGTGGCGGGGGCAGGTGGAAACACCATATATTTT	CASSQGVAGAGGNTIYF
TRBV5-1	TRBD2	.	TRBJ2-3	TGCGCCAGCAGCTTGACGGGACTAGCGGGGAAGGCAGATACGCAGTATTTT	CASSLTGLAGKADTQYF
TRBV5-6	TRBD2	few	TRBJ2-7	TGTGCCAGCAGCTTTCGGACTAGCGGGATTTTCTACGAGCAGTACTTC	CASSFRTSGIFYEQYF
TRBV6-5	.	.	TRBJ2-7	TGTGCCAGCAGTACTCTAGGCGAATCCTACGAGCAGTACTTC	CASSTLGESYEQYF
TRBV6-5	.	.	TRBJ2-7	TGTGCCAGCAGTTACTCACAGGGTAACTACGAGCAGTACTTC	CASSYSQGNYEQYF
TRBV11-2	TRBD2	.	TRBJ2-1	TGTGCCAGCAGCTTAGTTAGCGGGAGTCCCAATGAGCAGTTCTTC	CASSLVSGSPNEQFF
TRBV6-5	.	.	TRBJ2-2	TGTGCCAGCAGTTACTCAGGGGGGGCGAGGGCCGGGGAGCTGTTTTTT	CASSYSGGARAGELFF
TRBV6-5	.	.	TRBJ1-5	TGTGCCAGCAGTAGCCGGGACTGGTATCAGCCCCAGCATTTT	CASSSRDWYQPQHF
TRBV19	TRBD1	.	TRBJ1-6	TGTGCCAGTAGTATGGGGGACAGGGGTAATTCACCCCTCCACTTT	CASSMGDRGNSPLHF
TRBV12-2	.	.	TRBJ2-7	TGTGCAAGTCGCTTAGCGCTTCCGGGAGAACTCTCCTACGAGCAGTACTTC	CASRLALPGELSYEQYF
TRBV9	TRBD1	.	TRBJ1-1	TGTGCCAGCAGCGGTTACCTTGGGACAGACACTGAAGCTTTCTTT	CASSGYLGTDTEAFF
TRBV7-6	.	.	TRBJ2-1	TGTGCCAGTACCCTGCAGAGTGGGGGGTCAAGTGAGCAGTTCTTC	CASTLQSGGSSEQFF
TRBV6-5	TRBD2	.	TRBJ2-2	TGTGCCAGCTCCCGGGGGGCCGGGGAGCTGTTTTTT	CASSRGAGELFF
TRBV11-2	.	.	TRBJ2-1	TGTGCCAGCAGCCCAATAGCCCGGGGCTCCTACAATGAGCAGTTCTTC	CASSPIARGSYNEQFF
TRBV6-5	.	.	TRBJ1-3	TGTGCCAGCAGTTACACAGGGAGCTCTGGAAACACCATATATTTT	CASSYTGSSGNTIYF
TRBV19	TRBD1	.	TRBJ1-1	TGTGCCAGTAGTTCACAGGGGGCTGGCACTGAAGCTTTCTTT	CASSSQGAGTEAFF
TRBV7-9	TRBD1	.	TRBJ2-5	TGTGCCACAAACCCGGGACAGGGGGCCGTCTGGACCCAGTACTTC	CATNPGQGAVWTQYF
TRBV4-1	.	.	TRBJ1-2	TGCGCCAGCAGCCAATTGTATAGACTATATGGCTACACCTTC	CASSQLYRLYGYTF
TRBV29-1	TRBD1	once	TRBJ1-1	TGCAGCGCTCACCCTGGGACAGGGACTTTCTTT	CSAHPGTGTFF
TRBV5-1	.	.	TRBJ2-2	TGCGCCAGCAGACTCGCGTTAACCGGGGAGCTGTTTTTT	CASRLALTGELFF
TRBV25-1	.	.	TRBJ1-1	TGTGCCAGCAGTGAGAGGAGGAACACTGAAGCTTTCTTT	CASSERRNTEAFF
TRBV19	TRBD2	.	TRBJ2-3	TGTGCCAGTAGCCCAACAGGGACTAGCGGGACCTATCAACCGAATACGCAGTATTTT	CASSPTGTSGTYQPNTQYF
TRBV6-5	TRBD2	.	TRBJ2-7	TGTGCCAGCAGTTCGATAGGGAGTCGCGGGGGGGCGATGTACTTC	CASSSIGSRGGAMYF
TRBV27	.	few	TRBJ1-2	TGTGCCAGCAGTTTATATGGGCTTCAAGACTATGGCTACACCTTC	CASSLYGLQDYGYTF
TRBV19	TRBD1	.	TRBJ1-5	TGTGCCAGTAGTATGGGCACAGGGGCTCCCCATAGCAATCAGCCCCAGCATTTT	CASSMGTGAPHSNQPQHF
TRBV7-9	TRBD1	.	TRBJ2-7	TGTGCCAGCAGCCTCCCCCTGACAGGGGGCACTTACGAGCAGTACTTC	CASSLPLTGGTYEQYF
TRBV11-2	.	.	TRBJ1-5	TGTGCCAGCAGCCGAGGGGGGGGAGGATTGGAGCCCCAGCATTTT	CASSRGGGGLEPQHF